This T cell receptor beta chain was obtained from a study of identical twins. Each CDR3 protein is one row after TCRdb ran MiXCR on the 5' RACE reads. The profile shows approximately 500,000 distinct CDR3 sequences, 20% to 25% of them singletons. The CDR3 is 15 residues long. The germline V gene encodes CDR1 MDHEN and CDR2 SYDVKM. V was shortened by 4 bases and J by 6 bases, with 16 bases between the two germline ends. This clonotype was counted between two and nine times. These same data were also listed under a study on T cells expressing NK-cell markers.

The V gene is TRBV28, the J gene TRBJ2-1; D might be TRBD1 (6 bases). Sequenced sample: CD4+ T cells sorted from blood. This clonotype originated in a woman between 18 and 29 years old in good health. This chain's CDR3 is CASSYIQGPGNEQFF. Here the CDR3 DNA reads TGTGCCAGCAGTTACATACAGGGCCCGGGCAATGAGCAGTTCTTC.